This is a list of T cell receptor beta chains from one sample in a study of shared clonotypes between healthy human individuals. This table comes from immunoSEQ multiplex PCR, and its TCRdb copy is limited to in-frame clones, with some not included. This sample carries approximately 2.4 million clones, approximately 96% of them seen once, and the ten largest clones take 0.13%. Sequenced sample: naive CD4+ T cells sorted from blood. All receptors derive from a man aged 18 to 29 in good health. Both conserved end residues are part of each CDR3. The order of the fields is clone size, J gene, V gene, CDR3 protein. The listing skips clone size in some rows; elsewhere it reads once, few, many or a size class.

clone_size: few
j_call: TRBJ1-5
v_call: TRBV28
cdr3_aa: CASSTPSWGQPQHF

clone_size: .
j_call: TRBJ2-3
v_call: TRBV10-1
cdr3_aa: CASSVTGTTSQQYF

clone_size: .
j_call: TRBJ1-5
v_call: TRBV30
cdr3_aa: CAWSVRTVYSNQPQHF

clone_size: .
j_call: TRBJ2-7
v_call: TRBV7-9
cdr3_aa: CASSSALGRESF

clone_size: .
j_call: TRBJ1-4
v_call: TRBV19
cdr3_aa: CASSTRTGNGEKLFF

clone_size: .
j_call: TRBJ2-7
v_call: TRBV5-1
cdr3_aa: CASSLVSGEQYF

clone_size: .
j_call: TRBJ1-2
v_call: TRBV2
cdr3_aa: CASRTEGVIGGYTF

clone_size: .
j_call: TRBJ1-4
v_call: TRBV5-1
cdr3_aa: CASSLRTGGNEKLFF

clone_size: .
j_call: TRBJ1-4
v_call: TRBV11-2
cdr3_aa: CASSLNTNEKLFF

clone_size: once
j_call: TRBJ2-3
v_call: TRBV10-3
cdr3_aa: CAIRDGTDTQYF

clone_size: .
j_call: TRBJ2-7
v_call: TRBV5-6
cdr3_aa: CASSFNEVYEQYF

clone_size: .
j_call: TRBJ2-1
v_call: TRBV30
cdr3_aa: CAWSSLGLASFWDEQFF

clone_size: .
j_call: TRBJ2-3
v_call: TRBV7-9
cdr3_aa: CASSPGLAGSTDTQYF

clone_size: .
j_call: TRBJ1-1
v_call: TRBV6-6
cdr3_aa: CASWDRNTEAFF

clone_size: .
j_call: TRBJ2-7
v_call: TRBV18
cdr3_aa: CASSTSSYEQYF

clone_size: .
j_call: TRBJ1-1
v_call: TRBV30
cdr3_aa: CAWRQAMNTEAFF

clone_size: .
j_call: TRBJ1-3
v_call: TRBV13
cdr3_aa: CASSLRSAASGNTIYF

clone_size: .
j_call: TRBJ1-2
v_call: TRBV6-5
cdr3_aa: CASSRTAFRGYTF

clone_size: .
j_call: TRBJ2-3
v_call: TRBV4-3
cdr3_aa: CASSPWAQGAVTDTQYF

clone_size: .
j_call: TRBJ2-2
v_call: TRBV30
cdr3_aa: CAWYSGRGDTGELFF

clone_size: .
j_call: TRBJ2-7
v_call: TRBV5-8
cdr3_aa: CASTRASGRTYEQYF

clone_size: .
j_call: TRBJ2-2
v_call: TRBV7-2
cdr3_aa: CASSLVRGNTGELFF

clone_size: .
j_call: TRBJ2-7
v_call: TRBV5-5
cdr3_aa: CASSFQGSYEQYF

clone_size: .
j_call: TRBJ2-7
v_call: TRBV6-5
cdr3_aa: CASSRTTSANEQYF

clone_size: once
j_call: TRBJ1-6
v_call: TRBV30
cdr3_aa: CAWRGHLQEPLHF

clone_size: .
j_call: TRBJ2-5
v_call: TRBV30
cdr3_aa: CATTTSGQETQYF

clone_size: .
j_call: TRBJ2-7
v_call: TRBV7-8
cdr3_aa: CASSLRARGYEQYF

clone_size: .
j_call: TRBJ1-2
v_call: TRBV5-6
cdr3_aa: CAVGLTGSYGYTF

clone_size: .
j_call: TRBJ1-1
v_call: TRBV5-1
cdr3_aa: CASSFGGKETEAFF

clone_size: .
j_call: TRBJ2-1
v_call: TRBV15
cdr3_aa: CAASTWARPYNEQFF

clone_size: .
j_call: TRBJ1-2
v_call: TRBV5-6
cdr3_aa: CASSLARAIYGYTF

clone_size: .
j_call: TRBJ1-5
v_call: TRBV6-1
cdr3_aa: CASSEAMTGGDQPQHF

clone_size: .
j_call: TRBJ1-6
v_call: TRBV9
cdr3_aa: CASSPRTGNSPLHF

clone_size: .
j_call: TRBJ2-7
v_call: TRBV10-3
cdr3_aa: CAISPGTNEQYF

clone_size: .
j_call: TRBJ1-2
v_call: TRBV18
cdr3_aa: CASSLGQGMGGYTF

clone_size: .
j_call: TRBJ2-7
v_call: TRBV5-1
cdr3_aa: CASSVDRDNYEQYF

clone_size: once
j_call: TRBJ1-5
v_call: TRBV10-3
cdr3_aa: CAITDSSNQPQHF

clone_size: .
j_call: TRBJ2-1
v_call: TRBV19
cdr3_aa: CATSGTSGGEQFF

clone_size: .
j_call: TRBJ2-1
v_call: TRBV7-9
cdr3_aa: CASSLGGSYNEQFF

clone_size: .
j_call: TRBJ2-7
v_call: TRBV18
cdr3_aa: CASSPGQGLEQYF

clone_size: .
j_call: TRBJ2-2
v_call: TRBV4-1
cdr3_aa: CASRSSVGLAISGAGELFF